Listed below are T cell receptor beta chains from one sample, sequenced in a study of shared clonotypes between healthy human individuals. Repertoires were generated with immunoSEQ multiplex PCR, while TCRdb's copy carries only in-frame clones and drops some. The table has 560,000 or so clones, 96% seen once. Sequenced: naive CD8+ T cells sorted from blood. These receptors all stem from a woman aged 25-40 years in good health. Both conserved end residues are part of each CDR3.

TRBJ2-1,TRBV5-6,CASSHSLNEQFF
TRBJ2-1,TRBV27,CASSYSTGDRYNEQFF
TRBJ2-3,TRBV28,CASSLGRGSGTDTQYF
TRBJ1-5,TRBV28,CASSLRVSNQPQHF
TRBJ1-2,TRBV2,CASEKYSQGYTF
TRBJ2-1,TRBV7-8,CASSLDMGAGNEQFF
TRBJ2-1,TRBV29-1,CSVELAVYNEQFF
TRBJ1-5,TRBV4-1,CASSQTALSNQPQHF
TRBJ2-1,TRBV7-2,CASSLVAGGSSYNEQFF
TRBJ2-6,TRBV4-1,CASSQEGSGANVLTF
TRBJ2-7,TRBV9,CASSGHPGLAGAYEQYF
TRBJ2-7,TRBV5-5,CASSILAGFYEQYF
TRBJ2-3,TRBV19,CASSNRLVAYPLDTQYF
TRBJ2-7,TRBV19,CASRARDQTYEQYF
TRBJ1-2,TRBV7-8,CASTHTQDRPYGYTF
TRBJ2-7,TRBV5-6,CASSLAGTYEQYF
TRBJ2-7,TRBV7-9,CASSSPGSSYEQYF
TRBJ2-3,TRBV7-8,CASSPSGRFLDTQYF
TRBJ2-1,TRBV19,CATAGESYNEQFF
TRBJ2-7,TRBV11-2,CASSLAFGLAGGYEQYF
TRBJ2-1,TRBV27,CASSKGDRGSYNEQFF
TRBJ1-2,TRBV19,CASTQTYGQGIRYGYTF
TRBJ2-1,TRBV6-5,CASSYRLAGNEQFF
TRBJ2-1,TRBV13,CASLQAGKGEQFF
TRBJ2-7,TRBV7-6,CASSRGLADSYEQYF
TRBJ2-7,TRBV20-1,CSVAPFLEQYF
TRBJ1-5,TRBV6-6,CASSLGSNQPQHF
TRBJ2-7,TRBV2,CASNPVGTQAYEQYF
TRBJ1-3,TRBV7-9,CASDSPLFSGNTIYF